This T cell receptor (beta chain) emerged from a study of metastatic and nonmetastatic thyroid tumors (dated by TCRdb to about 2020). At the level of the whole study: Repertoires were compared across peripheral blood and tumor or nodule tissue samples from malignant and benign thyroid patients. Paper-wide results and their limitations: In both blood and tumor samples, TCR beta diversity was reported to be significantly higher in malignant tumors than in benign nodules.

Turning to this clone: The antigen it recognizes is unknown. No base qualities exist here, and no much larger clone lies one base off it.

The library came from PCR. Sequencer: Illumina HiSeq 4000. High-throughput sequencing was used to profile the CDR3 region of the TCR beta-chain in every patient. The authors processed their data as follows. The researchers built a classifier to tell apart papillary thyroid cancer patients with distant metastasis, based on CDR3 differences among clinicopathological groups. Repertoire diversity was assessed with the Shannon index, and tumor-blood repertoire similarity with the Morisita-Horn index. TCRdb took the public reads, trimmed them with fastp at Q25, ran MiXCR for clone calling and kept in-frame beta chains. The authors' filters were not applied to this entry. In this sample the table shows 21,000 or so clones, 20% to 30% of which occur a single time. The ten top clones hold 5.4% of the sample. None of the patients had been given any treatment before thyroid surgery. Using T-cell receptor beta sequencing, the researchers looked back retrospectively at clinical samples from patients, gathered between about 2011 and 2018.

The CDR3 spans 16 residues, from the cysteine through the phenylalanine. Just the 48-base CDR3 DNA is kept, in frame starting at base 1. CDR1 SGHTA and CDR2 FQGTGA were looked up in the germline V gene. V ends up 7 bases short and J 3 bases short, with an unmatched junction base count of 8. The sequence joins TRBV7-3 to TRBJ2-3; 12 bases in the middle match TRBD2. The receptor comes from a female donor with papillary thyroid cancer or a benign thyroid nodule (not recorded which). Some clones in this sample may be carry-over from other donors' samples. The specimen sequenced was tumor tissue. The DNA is TGTGCCAGCATCTTCACTAGCGGGGGGTCTACAGATACGCAGTATTTT. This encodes CASIFTSGGSTDTQYF.